A few counts support the clone carrying this TCR beta chain. Its antigen remains unknown. The data stem from a study of cytomegalovirus exposure and HLA in healthy donors. Primers: 60 Vbeta forward and 13 Jbeta reverse. Generated by immunoSEQ multiplex PCR, the TCRdb table keeps only in-frame clones and is missing some. The sample consists of 150,000 to 200,000 clones, about 85% of them appearing once. Study-level points and caveats: A later analysis linked a missense DCLRE1C variant to TCR beta V- and J-gene trimming. Sequencing likely caused a cluster of highly shared sequence variants.

Sequencing input: PBMCs. The TCR sequence derives from a man younger than 40 in good health and CMV-seropositive.

The CDR3 reads CASSFHGGNTEAFF. In DNA, the CDR3 is TGTGCCAGCAGCTTCCACGGGGGGAACACTGAAGCTTTCTTT. This chain connects TRBV7-9 to TRBJ1-1, with D possibly being TRBD1 (5 bases). The CDR3 has 14 residues. The V end lost 3 bases, the J end lost 1 base, and 9 bases lay between the germline ends. Germline loops: CDR1 SEHNR, CDR2 FQNEAQ (reference sequence).